This TCR beta chain was documented in a study of blood T cell repertoires in COVID-19. For the study at large: Whether acute or convalescent, the COVID-19 samples came from the United States, Italy and Spain. The analysed material was cDNA or gDNA that came from T cells, B-cell-depleted T cells, or PBMCs.

CDR3 length equals 15 residues. The J segment lost 3 bases and the V segment lost 0 bases, leaving 4 bases of the junction unmatched. Germline CDR1 and CDR2: ENHRY and SYGVKD. Authors' analysis steps: Amplification from reference gene primers served as the basis for estimated nucleated cell counts. Only in-frame clones appear in the TCRdb table, and some are missing; sequencing was by immunoSEQ multiplex PCR. Clone size and the V and J calls come from that table; the DNA yielded D and trimming. The sample includes around 26,000 clones, around 92% seen only once; the top ten take around 2.1%. Sequenced: peripheral blood. This sequence was found in a human donor in a cohort sampled during active COVID-19. The chain couples TRBV10-3 to TRBJ2-7, with 8 bases that match TRBD1. This CDR3 is CAISESTGENYEQYF. Written as DNA, the CDR3 is TGTGCCATCAGTGAGTCGACAGGGGAAAACTACGAGCAGTACTTC.